A selection of T cell receptor beta chains follows, all from one sample in a study of metastatic and nonmetastatic thyroid tumors. MiXCR reprocessed the PCR reads for TCRdb. Of under 20,000 clones in the sample, approximately 28% are singletons; the top ten hold almost 25%. The specimen sequenced was tumor tissue. The receptors were gathered from a male donor with papillary thyroid cancer or a benign thyroid nodule (not recorded which). Some clones in this sample may be carry-over from other donors' samples. The CDR3 runs from the conserved cysteine through the conserved F or W. D genes are given only for firm matches. Only part of the rows carry a size: once, few, many, or a class if the clone is expanded.

D,V,size,J,CDR3,DNA
NA,TRBV3-1,NA,TRBJ1-6,CASSYTFYNSPLHF,TGTGCCAGCAGCTACACCTTCTATAATTCACCCCTCCACTTT
NA,TRBV7-9,many,TRBJ1-6,CASSHTELSSPLHF,TGTGCCAGCAGCCATACTGAATTGAGTTCACCCCTCCACTTT
NA,TRBV7-9,many,TRBJ2-1,CASSNTTGTNEQFF,TGTGCCAGCAGCAACACAACAGGGACCAATGAGCAGTTCTTC
NA,TRBV11-1,NA,TRBJ1-4,CATSGSGNEKLFF,TGTGCAACTTCGGGATCGGGTAATGAAAAACTGTTTTTT
NA,TRBV5-6,NA,TRBJ2-3,CASSLGVGTSTDTQYF,TGTGCCAGCAGCTTGGGCGTGGGCACTAGCACAGATACGCAGTATTTT
NA,TRBV10-1,many,TRBJ1-1,CASSYTENTEAFF,TGCGCCAGCAGTTATACAGAGAACACTGAAGCTTTCTTT
NA,TRBV6-7,once,TRBJ2-5,CASTGRSWERQETQYF,TGTGCCAGCACCGGACGGTCGTGGGAGCGTCAAGAGACCCAGTACTTC
NA,TRBV20-1,NA,TRBJ2-6,CSASDSLLSGANVLTF,TGCAGTGCTAGCGACAGTTTGCTCTCTGGGGCCAACGTCCTGACTTTC
TRBD1,TRBV15,many,TRBJ2-1,CATSRGTGVSYNEQFF,TGTGCCACCAGCAGAGGAACAGGGGTCTCCTACAATGAGCAGTTCTTC
TRBD1,TRBV5-4,many,TRBJ2-3,CASSASTDRGTDTQYF,TGTGCCAGCAGCGCCTCTACGGACAGGGGCACAGATACGCAGTATTTT
TRBD1,TRBV12-3/TRBV12-4,many,TRBJ2-5,CASSRGTGLEETQYF,TGTGCCAGCAGTCGGGGGACAGGGCTAGAGGAGACCCAGTACTTC
NA,TRBV20-1,NA,TRBJ1-3,CSARAGGNTIYF,TGCAGTGCTAGAGCGGGCGGAAACACCATATATTTT
NA,TRBV28,medium-sized,TRBJ1-2,CASSPGALQVRSYGYTF,TGTGCCAGCAGCCCAGGTGCGCTACAGGTTCGCAGCTATGGCTACACCTTC
NA,TRBV27,few,TRBJ2-3,CASSFGGALTDTQYF,TGTGCCAGCAGTTTTGGGGGGGCTCTCACAGATACGCAGTATTTT
NA,TRBV11-2,few,TRBJ2-7,CASSLSSYSPASRGEQYF,TGTGCCAGCAGCTTATCATCTTATTCGCCCGCGTCGCGGGGAGAGCAGTACTTC
NA,TRBV6-1,few,TRBJ1-5,CASSGSNQPQHF,TGTGCCAGCAGTGGTAGCAATCAGCCCCAGCATTTT
NA,TRBV29-1,many,TRBJ2-1,CSTQSRGGFNEQFF,TGCAGCACCCAATCACGGGGCGGTTTTAATGAGCAGTTCTTC
TRBD2,TRBV27,NA,TRBJ2-3,CASSPGGGLDTQYF,TGTGCCAGCAGCCCCGGCGGGGGGCTCGATACGCAGTATTTT
TRBD2,TRBV6-2/TRBV6-3,NA,TRBJ2-5,CASSPSGQETQYF,TGTGCCAGCAGCCCTAGCGGCCAAGAGACCCAGTACTTC
NA,TRBV20-1,medium-sized,TRBJ2-7,CSARARNAYEQYF,TGCAGTGCTAGAGCCAGGAACGCCTACGAGCAGTACTTC
TRBD2,TRBV11-3,NA,TRBJ2-1,CASSHPGLAGEQFF,TGTGCCAGCAGCCACCCGGGACTAGCGGGTGAGCAGTTCTTC
TRBD1,TRBV28,few,TRBJ1-2,CASRRPGQGVIYTF,TGTGCCAGCAGGAGACCGGGACAGGGGGTAATCTACACCTTC
NA,TRBV4-1,few,TRBJ2-7,CASSPRVGEQYF,TGCGCCAGCAGCCCACGGGTTGGGGAGCAGTACTTC